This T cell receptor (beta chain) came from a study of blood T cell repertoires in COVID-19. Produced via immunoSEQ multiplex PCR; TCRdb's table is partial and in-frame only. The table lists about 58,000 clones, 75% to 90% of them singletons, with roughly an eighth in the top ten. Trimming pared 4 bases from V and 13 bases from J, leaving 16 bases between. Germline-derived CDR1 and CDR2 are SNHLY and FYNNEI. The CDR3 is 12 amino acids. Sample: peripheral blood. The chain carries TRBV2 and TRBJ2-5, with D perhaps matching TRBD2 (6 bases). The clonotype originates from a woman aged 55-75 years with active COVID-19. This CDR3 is CASSGGVARGYF. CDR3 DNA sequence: TGTGCCAGCAGTGGGGGGGTCGCACGTGGGTACTTC.